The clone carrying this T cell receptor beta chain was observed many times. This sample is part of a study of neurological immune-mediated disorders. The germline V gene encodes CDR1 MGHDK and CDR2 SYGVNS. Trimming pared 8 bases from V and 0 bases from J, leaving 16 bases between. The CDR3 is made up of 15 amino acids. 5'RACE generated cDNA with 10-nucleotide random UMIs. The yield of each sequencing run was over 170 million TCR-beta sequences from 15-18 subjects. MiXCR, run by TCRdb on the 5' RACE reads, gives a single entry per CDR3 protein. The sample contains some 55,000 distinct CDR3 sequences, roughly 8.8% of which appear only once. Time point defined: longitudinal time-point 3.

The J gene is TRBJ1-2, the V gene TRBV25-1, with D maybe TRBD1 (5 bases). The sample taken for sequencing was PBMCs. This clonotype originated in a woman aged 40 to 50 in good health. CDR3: CASGPRGRTNYGYTF. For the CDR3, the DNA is TGTGCCAGCGGGCCTCGGGGACGAACTAACTATGGCTACACCTTC.